This is a list of T cell receptor beta chains from one sample in a study of blood T cells in healthy people across ages. One entry per CDR3 protein results from TCRdb running MiXCR on the 5' RACE reads. The sample holds approximately 810,000 distinct CDR3 sequences; about 30% are singletons and the top ten take 17%. The specimen was blood. The receptors were sampled from a woman of 80 years or more in good health. CDR3s include the opening cysteine and the closing phenylalanine or tryptophan.

j_gene | v_gene | CDR3aa
TRBJ2-2 | TRBV12-3/TRBV12-4 | CASRPSSLTGELFF
TRBJ2-5 | TRBV7-2 | CASSLVGLGLVNQETQYF
TRBJ1-1 | TRBV15 | CATSREPGLGTEAFF
TRBJ2-4 | TRBV20-1 | CSAHGTSGHLKNIQYF
TRBJ2-4 | TRBV11-2 | CASSLDRLALAKNIQYF
TRBJ2-1 | TRBV11-2 | CASSLETAGAHEQFF
TRBJ2-7 | TRBV6-1 | CASSSDRAISYEQYF
TRBJ2-7 | TRBV20-1 | CSAETVHPPGDRSSYEQYF
TRBJ1-2 | TRBV6-2/TRBV6-3 | CAGSPGQLYGYTF
TRBJ1-2 | TRBV20-1 | CSARTSGGDYGYTF
TRBJ1-2 | TRBV28 | CASSFKNYGYTF
TRBJ2-7 | TRBV20-1 | CSAPGTGGWAQYF
TRBJ2-3 | TRBV10-2 | CASSEWASGVNTQYF
TRBJ2-2 | TRBV5-1 | CASTRVEAGELFF
TRBJ2-3 | TRBV2 | CASSERGVPTDTQYF
TRBJ2-2 | TRBV11-3 | CASSRKNTGELFF
TRBJ1-2 | TRBV18 | CASSPDTLYGYTF
TRBJ2-6 | TRBV29-1 | CSVARNSGANVLTF
TRBJ1-4 | TRBV20-1 | CSARVGWGSNEKLFF
TRBJ1-4 | TRBV7-9 | CASSRDNEKLFF
TRBJ1-2 | TRBV30 | CACYRAGYGYTF
TRBJ1-1 | TRBV29-1 | CSVIGRGNTEAFF
TRBJ1-6 | TRBV19 | CASSVPGHRGSPLHF
TRBJ1-5 | TRBV5-6 | CASSTYRGSGNQPQHF
TRBJ2-3 | TRBV11-2 | CASRSDRGSTDTQYF
TRBJ1-1 | TRBV20-1 | CSARTGKIAEAFF
TRBJ1-2 | TRBV20-1 | CSARPPVVSNYGYTF
TRBJ2-5 | TRBV5-1 | CASSRADIQETQYF
TRBJ2-1 | TRBV30 | CAWSVLINNEQFF
TRBJ1-2 | TRBV6-5 | CASSYSGTPWGYTF
TRBJ2-1 | TRBV3-1 | CASSPSGGQQFF
TRBJ2-3 | TRBV20-1 | CSASHSNTDTQYF
TRBJ1-2 | TRBV7-2 | CASSLQFRGDGYTF
TRBJ2-1 | TRBV20-1 | CSARDLAGETQFF
TRBJ2-5 | TRBV7-7 | CASSSGQGVQETQYF
TRBJ1-5 | TRBV20-1 | CSARDPRGVGFNQPQHF
TRBJ2-4 | TRBV12-3/TRBV12-4 | CASTLDRAKNIQYF
TRBJ2-1 | TRBV10-3 | CAISRQITSGVYNEQFF
TRBJ2-7 | TRBV5-1 | CASSLLLDSSLSSYEQYF
TRBJ1-1 | TRBV5-1 | CASSLMGRPRSEAFF
TRBJ1-6 | TRBV6-2/TRBV6-3 | CASSPWSRGPDSPLHF
TRBJ2-5 | TRBV5-1 | CASSLGGQWETQYF
TRBJ2-3 | TRBV6-5 | CASRRAGGLDAQYF
TRBJ1-2 | TRBV4-3 | CASSQFLAVADYGYTF
TRBJ1-2 | TRBV20-1 | CSARQNYGYTF
TRBJ2-5 | TRBV20-1 | CSVLPAEPYNEQYF
NA | TRBV3-1 | CTSSQHGRETQYF